This T cell receptor beta chain was recorded in a study of blood T cell repertoires in COVID-19. The CDR3 extends over 12 amino acids. In germline, CDR1 is MDHEN, CDR2 SYDVKM. Trimming at V came to 8 bases and at J to 3 bases, leaving 3 bases not matched to a gene. Those who participated ranged in age from about 18 to 89 years and resided in about two dozen US areas. TCRdb keeps only in-frame clones here, not all; method: immunoSEQ multiplex PCR. The sample consists of about 300,000 clones, over 85% of them appearing once. Concerning this clone itself: Additional DNA sequences in this sample encode the identical CDR3.

The sample comprised PBMCs or T cells enriched from blood (not recorded which). The V call is TRBV28, the J call TRBJ1-2, with 7 bases identical to TRBD1. This clonotype was sampled from a woman aged 50 to 60 who had been exposed to COVID-19. The CDR3, as DNA: TGTGCCAGCGGGCAGGGGGACTATGGCTACACCTTC. It specifies CASGQGDYGYTF.